A single sample gave rise to the 13 T cell receptor beta chains below, sequenced in a study of cytomegalovirus exposure and HLA in healthy donors. Researchers ran the PCR with 60 Vbeta and 13 Jbeta primers. Assay: immunoSEQ multiplex PCR; the TCRdb copy retains only in-frame clones and omits some. The sample consists of some 150,000 clones, 75% to 90% of them appearing once. The sequencing input was PBMCs. The receptors stem from a woman in her forties or fifties in good health and CMV-seropositive.

This chain's CDR3 is CASSQTGEGNQPQHF. In nucleotides, the CDR3 is TGTGCCAGCAGCCAGACGGGGGAGGGGAATCAGCCCCAGCATTTT. The chain is built from TRBV9 and TRBJ1-5; possible D gene TRBD1, 5 bases. V lost 4 bases, J lost 4 bases, and 15 bases lay in between. This CDR3 contains 15 residues. The V gene's germline CDR1 is SGDLS and CDR2 YYNGEE.

The chain has TRBV12-2 and TRBJ1-1. TRBV12-2 is an annotated pseudogene. CDR3 length equals 15 residues. CDR3 region: CASRLVGGMNTEAFF. CDR3 DNA: TGTGCAAGTCGCTTAGTTGGGGGGATGAACACTGAAGCTTTCTTT.

The chain carries TRBV4-3 and TRBJ2-7; 14 bases agree with TRBD2. Looked up from germline, CDR1 is LGHNA and CDR2 is YSLEER. V gave up 3 bases and J gave up 5 bases; unmatched junction bases: 3. The CDR3 has 15 amino acids. CDR3 in DNA: TGCGCCAGCAGCCAGGGGACTAGCGGGAGCAACGAGCAGTACTTC. Protein sequence: CASSQGTSGSNEQYF.

V is TRBV30 and J is TRBJ1-6; 7 nucleotides agree with TRBD1. Germline assignment: CDR1 GTSNPN and CDR2 SVGIG (reference sequence). The CDR3 runs 11 residues. Trimming removed 3 bases from V and 12 bases from J; junction bases left unmatched: 2. CDR3 amino acids: CAWSAGGPLHF. For the CDR3, the DNA is TGTGCCTGGAGCGCAGGGGGACCCCTCCACTTT.

The chain combines TRBV2 with TRBJ1-6; 10 positions agree with TRBD1. The junction had 4 bases not matched to a gene; V was cut back by 5 bases and J by 9 bases. The CDR3 consists of 14 residues. Germline V gives CDR1 SNHLY, CDR2 FYNNEI. CDR3 nucleotides: TGTGCCAGCAGTTCCGGGACAGGGGTTTCACCCCTCCACTTT. Translating gives CASSSGTGVSPLHF.

This clone was recorded only once. The rearrangement links TRBV5-1 to TRBJ2-1; 10 bases align to TRBD1. Germline V gene sequence: CDR1 SGHRS, CDR2 YFSETQ. The CDR3 runs to 15 residues. Losses at the gene ends were 3 bases for V and 2 bases for J; bases not matched to a gene: 2. The DNA of the CDR3 is TGCGCCAGCAGCTCCGGGACAGGGGCCTACAATGAGCAGTTCTTC. This encodes CASSSGTGAYNEQFF.

This rearrangement joins TRBV7-6 to TRBJ2-7, with 7 positions matching TRBD1. The CDR3 is 15 amino acids. V lost 1 base, J lost 1 base, and 4 bases stayed unmatched. Germline-derived CDR1 and CDR2 are SGHVS and FNYEAQ. Here the CDR3 reads CASSLEGDSSYEQYF. The CDR3 DNA reads as TGTGCCAGCAGCTTAGAAGGGGACAGTTCCTACGAGCAGTACTTC. Full variable domain (missing parts from reference TRBV7-6 and TRBJ2-7): GAGVSQSPRYKVTKRGQDVALRCDPISGHVSLYWYRQALGQGPEFLTYFNYEAQQDKSGLPNDRFSAERPEGSISTLTIQRTEQRDSAMYRCASSLEGDSSYEQYFGPGTRLTVT.

In this sample, this clone turned up once. This sequence joins TRBV2 and TRBJ1-6; TRBD1 agrees at 10 bases. The germline V gene has CDR1 SNHLY and CDR2 FYNNEI. The CDR3 runs 14 residues. Trimming removed 6 bases from V and 10 bases from J; junction bases left unmatched: 6. CDR3 in amino acids: CASRRTGGVSPLHF. CDR3 bases: TGTGCCAGCAGGCGGACAGGGGGAGTGTCACCCCTCCACTTT.

The gene calls are TRBV2 and TRBJ2-2; 9 nucleotides line up with TRBD2. Germline V gene sequence: CDR1 SNHLY, CDR2 FYNNEI. V shed 3 bases and J 0 bases; nucleotides not matched to a gene: 5. There are 17 residues in the CDR3. The CDR3 nucleotides read TGTGCCAGCAGTGAGCGAGCGGGGGGCCCGAACACCGGGGAGCTGTTTTTT. Protein sequence: CASSERAGGPNTGELFF.

In this sample, this clone turned up a few times. The genes are TRBV18 and TRBJ2-6; 9 bases are shared with TRBD1. The CDR3 runs 17 residues. Unmatched junction bases numbered 10, after V lost 6 bases and J lost 4 bases. The V gene's germline CDR1 is KGHSH and CDR2 LQKENI. CDR3 nucleotide sequence: TGTGCCAGCTCGCCCGGGACAGGGTCTCTGGGGGCCAACGTCCTGACTTTC. As protein: CASSPGTGSLGANVLTF.

This chain connects TRBV5-4 to TRBJ2-7, with 12 bases fitting TRBD1. V lost 4 bases to trimming and J lost 0 bases; unmatched junction nucleotides: 8. The CDR3 loop spans 17 amino acids. Germline CDR1 reads SGHNT; CDR2 reads YYREEE (reference sequence). CDR3 sequence reads: CASSPGTGGPISYEQYF. CDR3 DNA: TGTGCCAGCAGCCCCGGGACAGGGGGCCCTATCTCCTACGAGCAGTACTTC.

V usage is TRBV28 and J usage is TRBJ1-2, with D hard to call. The length of the CDR3 is 10 residues. Germline CDR1 and CDR2: MDHEN and SYDVKM. V was pared by 4 bases and J by 5 bases, with 2 bases between. CDR3 sequence: CASSSYGYTF. The CDR3 nucleotides read TGTGCCAGCAGTTCGTATGGCTACACCTTC.

V gene TRBV11-1 combines with J gene TRBJ2-1, with TRBD2 matching over 9 bases. This CDR3 spans 16 amino acids. Trimming removed 1 base from V and 9 bases from J; junction bases left unmatched: 10. Germline assignment: CDR1 SGHAT and CDR2 FQDESV (reference sequence). CDR3 loop: CASSLEGTSPRTEQFF. As DNA, the CDR3 is TGTGCCAGCAGCTTAGAAGGGACTAGCCCCCGCACTGAGCAGTTCTTC.